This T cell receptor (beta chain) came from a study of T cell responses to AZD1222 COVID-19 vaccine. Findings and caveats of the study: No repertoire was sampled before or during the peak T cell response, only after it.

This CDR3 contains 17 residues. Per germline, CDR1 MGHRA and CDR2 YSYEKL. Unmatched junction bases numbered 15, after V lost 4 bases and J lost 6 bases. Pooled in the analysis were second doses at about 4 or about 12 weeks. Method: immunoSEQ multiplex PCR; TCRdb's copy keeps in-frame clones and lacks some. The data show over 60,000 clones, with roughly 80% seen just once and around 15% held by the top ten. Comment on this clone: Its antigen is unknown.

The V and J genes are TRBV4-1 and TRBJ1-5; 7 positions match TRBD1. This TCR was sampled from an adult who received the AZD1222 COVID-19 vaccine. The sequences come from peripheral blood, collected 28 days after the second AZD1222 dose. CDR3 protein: CASSLTPRGRSRQPQHF. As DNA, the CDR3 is TGCGCCAGCAGCCTTACCCCGAGGGGGCGAAGTCGTCAGCCCCAGCATTTT.